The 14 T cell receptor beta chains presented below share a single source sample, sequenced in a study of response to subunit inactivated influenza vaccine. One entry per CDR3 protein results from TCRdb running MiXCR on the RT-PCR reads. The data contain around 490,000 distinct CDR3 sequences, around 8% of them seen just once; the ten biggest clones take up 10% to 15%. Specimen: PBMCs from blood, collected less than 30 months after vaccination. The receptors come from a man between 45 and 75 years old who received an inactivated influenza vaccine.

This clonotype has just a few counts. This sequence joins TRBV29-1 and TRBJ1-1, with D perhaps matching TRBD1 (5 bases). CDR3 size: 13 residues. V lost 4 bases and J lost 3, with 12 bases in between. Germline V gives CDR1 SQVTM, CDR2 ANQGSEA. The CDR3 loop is CSVGVIRDTEAFF. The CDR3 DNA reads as TGCAGCGTTGGGGTCATCAGGGACACTGAAGCTTTCTTT.

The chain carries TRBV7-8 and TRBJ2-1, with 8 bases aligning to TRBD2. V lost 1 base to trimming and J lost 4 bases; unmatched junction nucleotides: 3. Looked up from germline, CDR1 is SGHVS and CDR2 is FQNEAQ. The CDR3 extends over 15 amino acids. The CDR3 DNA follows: TGTGCCAGCAGCTTAGACGGGAGGGGTTACAATGAGCAGTTCTTC. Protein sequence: CASSLDGRGYNEQFF.

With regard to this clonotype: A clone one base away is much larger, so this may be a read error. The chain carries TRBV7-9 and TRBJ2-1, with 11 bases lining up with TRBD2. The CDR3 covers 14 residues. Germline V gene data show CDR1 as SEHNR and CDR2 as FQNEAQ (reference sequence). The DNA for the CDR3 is TGTGCCGGACAGACTAGCGGGGCAGACAATGAGCAGATCTTC. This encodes CAGQTSGADNEQIF. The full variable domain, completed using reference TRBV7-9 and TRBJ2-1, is DTGVSQNPRHKITKRGQNVTFRCDPISEHNRLYWYRQTLGQGPEFLTYFQNEAQLEKSRLLSDRFSAERPKGSFSTLEIQRTEQGDSAMYLCAGQTSGADNEQIFGPGTRLTVL.

This chain's CDR3 is CASSKDWGASEQYF. CDR3 nucleotide sequence: TGTGCCAGCAGCAAAGATTGGGGCGCAAGCGAGCAGTACTTC. The chain has TRBV21-1 and TRBJ2-7; the table's D call of TRBD1 was not tested on the DNA. TRBV21-1 is designated a pseudogene. The CDR3 length is 14 residues.

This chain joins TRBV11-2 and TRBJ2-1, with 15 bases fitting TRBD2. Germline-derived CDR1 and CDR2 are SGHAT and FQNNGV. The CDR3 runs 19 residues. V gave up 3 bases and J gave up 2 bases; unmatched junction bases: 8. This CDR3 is CASSFRTSGGVMTYNEQFF. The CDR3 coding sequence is TGTGCCAGCAGCTTCCGGACTAGCGGGGGGGTAATGACCTACAATGAGCAGTTCTTC.

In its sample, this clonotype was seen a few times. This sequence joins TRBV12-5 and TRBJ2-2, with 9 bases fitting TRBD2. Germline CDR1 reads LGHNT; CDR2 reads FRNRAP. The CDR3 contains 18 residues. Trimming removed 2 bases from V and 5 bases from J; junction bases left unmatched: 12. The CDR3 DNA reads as TGTGCTAGTGGTTTGAGTCTTACAGCGGGAGGAGGTACCGGGGAGCTGTTTTTT. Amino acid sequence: CASGLSLTAGGGTGELFF.

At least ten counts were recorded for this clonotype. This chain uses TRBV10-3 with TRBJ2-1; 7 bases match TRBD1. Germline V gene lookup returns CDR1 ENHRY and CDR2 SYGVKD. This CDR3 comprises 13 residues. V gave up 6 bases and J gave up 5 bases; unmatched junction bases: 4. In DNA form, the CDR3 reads TGTGCCATCAGGAGGGGGCAGGACAATGAGCAGTTCTTC. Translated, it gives CAIRRGQDNEQFF.

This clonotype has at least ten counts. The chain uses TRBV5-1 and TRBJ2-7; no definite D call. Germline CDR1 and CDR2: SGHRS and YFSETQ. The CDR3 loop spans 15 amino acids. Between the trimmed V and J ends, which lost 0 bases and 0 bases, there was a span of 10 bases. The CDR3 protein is CASSLGGRSSYEQYF. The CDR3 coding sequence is TGCGCCAGCAGCTTGGGGGGTCGGAGCTCCTACGAGCAGTACTTC.

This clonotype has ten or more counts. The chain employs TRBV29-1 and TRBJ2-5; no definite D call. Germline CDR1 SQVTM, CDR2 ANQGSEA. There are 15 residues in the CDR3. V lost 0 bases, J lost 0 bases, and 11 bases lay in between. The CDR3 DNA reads TGCAGCGTTGAAGATCGGTTACAGTACCAAGAGACCCAGTACTTC. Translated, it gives CSVEDRLQYQETQYF.

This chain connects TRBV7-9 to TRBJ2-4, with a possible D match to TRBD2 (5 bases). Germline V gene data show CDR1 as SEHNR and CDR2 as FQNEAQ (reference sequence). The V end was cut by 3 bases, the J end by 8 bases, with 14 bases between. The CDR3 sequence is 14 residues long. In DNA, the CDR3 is TGTGCCAGCAGCTTCGACACGGGAAGCGACATTCAGTACTTC. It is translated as CASSFDTGSDIQYF.

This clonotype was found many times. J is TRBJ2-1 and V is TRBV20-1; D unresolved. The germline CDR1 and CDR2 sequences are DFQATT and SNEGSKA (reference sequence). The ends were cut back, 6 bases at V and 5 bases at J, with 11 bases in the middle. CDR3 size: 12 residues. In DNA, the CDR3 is TGCAGTGCCACCCCAAGCGACAATGAGCAGTTCTTC. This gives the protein CSATPSDNEQFF.

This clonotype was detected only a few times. CDR3 DNA sequence: TGTGCCAGCAGCATCCTAGCGGGAGGCCTTACCAATGAGCAGTTCTTC. The encoded protein is CASSILAGGLTNEQFF. The chain links TRBV11-2 to TRBJ2-1, with 11 bases matching TRBD2. This CDR3 has 16 residues. J lost 6 bases, V lost 5 bases, and 9 bases had no gene match. CDR1 SGHAT and CDR2 FQNNGV come from the germline V gene.

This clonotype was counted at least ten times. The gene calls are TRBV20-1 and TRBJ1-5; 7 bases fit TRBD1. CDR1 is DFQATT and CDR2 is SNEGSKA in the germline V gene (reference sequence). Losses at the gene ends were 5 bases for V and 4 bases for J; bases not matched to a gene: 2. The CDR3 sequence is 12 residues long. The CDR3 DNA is TGCAGTGCTCCACAGGGGAATCAGCCCCAGCATTTT. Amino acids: CSAPQGNQPQHF.

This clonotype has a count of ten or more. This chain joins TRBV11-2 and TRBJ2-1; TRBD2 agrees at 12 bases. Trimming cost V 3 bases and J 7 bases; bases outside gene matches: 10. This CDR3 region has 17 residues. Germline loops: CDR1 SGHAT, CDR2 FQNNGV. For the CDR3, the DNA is TGTGCCAGCAGCTTTCCCCCCCCTAGCGGGGGGGCAAATGAGCAGTTCTTC. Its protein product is CASSFPPPSGGANEQFF.